These 9 T cell receptor beta chains were all obtained from the same sample, sequenced in a study of blood T cells in healthy people across ages. Together with a sample-barcoded 5' primer, a J-beta primer mix was included in a second PCR lasting about 7 to 11 cycles. TCRdb reprocessed the 5' RACE reads via MiXCR and lists one record per CDR3 protein. Of about 810,000 distinct CDR3 sequences listed, under 40% are singletons. The material sequenced was blood. All receptors derive from a man younger than 30 in good health.

J is TRBJ2-7 and V is TRBV20-1; 7 nucleotides line up with TRBD1. V lost 3 bases to trimming and J lost 9 bases; unmatched junction nucleotides: 11. The germline V gene encodes CDR1 DFQATT and CDR2 SNEGSKA (reference sequence). The CDR3 runs 13 residues. The CDR3 DNA is TGCAGTGCTAGCGGGACAGTAAGGGATCCGCAGTACTTC. This sequence encodes CSASGTVRDPQYF.

This clonotype has ten or more counts. The chain joins TRBV5-1 to TRBJ1-2, with D possibly matching TRBD1 (5 bases). Germline loops: CDR1 SGHRS, CDR2 YFSETQ. The CDR3 loop spans 14 amino acids. V lost 3 bases, J lost 0 bases, and 9 bases lay in between. The DNA of the CDR3 is TGCGCCAGCAGCTCAGACAGACCTAACTATGGCTACACCTTC. Its translation is CASSSDRPNYGYTF.

This clonotype was detected ten times or more. The V and J genes are TRBV29-1 and TRBJ1-2; possible D gene TRBD1, 5 bases. Trimming shortened V by 3 bases and J by 6 bases, and 8 bases separated the two germline ends. The V gene's germline CDR1 is SQVTM and CDR2 ANQGSEA. The CDR3 spans 11 residues. The CDR3 loop reads CSVEGRDGYTF. The CDR3 DNA reads as TGCAGCGTTGAGGGCAGGGATGGCTACACCTTC.

This clonotype was seen more than once but under ten times. V and J are TRBV7-9 and TRBJ2-1; 8 nucleotides line up with TRBD2. The length of the CDR3 is 16 residues. Per the germline V gene, CDR1 is SEHNR and CDR2 is FQNEAQ (reference sequence). V shed 1 base, J shed 6 bases, and the junction held 8 bases outside the gene matches. This CDR3 reads CASSLVRGGQSNEQFF. The CDR3 DNA reads TGTGCCAGCAGCTTAGTTCGGGGGGGCCAGTCCAATGAGCAGTTCTTC.

This clonotype showed up many times. At one end the junction does not follow the germline gene, possibly because of a read error. The chain couples TRBV6-2 or TRBV6-3 to TRBJ1-2; D is ambiguous. Germline V gene lookup returns CDR1 MNHEY and CDR2 SVGEGT. The CDR3 has 14 amino acids. CDR3 in DNA: TGTGCCAGCAGTTATGAATTAAGATTTTATGCCTACACCTTC. Translating gives CASSYELRFYAYTF.

This clonotype was seen a handful of times. This chain links TRBV7-9 with TRBJ1-2; D not certain. This CDR3 has 13 residues. Germline V CDR1 and CDR2: SEHNR, FQNEAQ (reference sequence). Trimming pared 1 base from V and 5 bases from J, leaving 8 bases between. CDR3 in amino acids: CASSLVSAYGYTF. CDR3 nucleotide sequence: TGTGCCAGCAGCTTAGTGTCGGCGTATGGCTACACCTTC.

This clonotype was counted ten times or more. The gene calls are TRBV20-1 and TRBJ2-3, with a tentative D call TRBD1 (6 bases). The V and J ends lost 2 bases and 0 bases respectively, with 6 bases between them. This CDR3 has 13 residues. From germline, CDR1 is DFQATT and CDR2 SNEGSKA (reference sequence). The CDR3 sequence: CSARTGSTDTQYF. CDR3 bases: TGCAGTGCTAGAACAGGGAGCACAGATACGCAGTATTTT.

This sequence joins TRBV7-2 and TRBJ2-4; 9 positions agree with TRBD1. The DNA matches TRBJ2-7 better at its end, which makes the J call doubtful. Per germline, CDR1 SGHTA and CDR2 FQGNSA. This CDR3 has 15 amino acids. This CDR3 is CASSLDGQGIYEQYF. CDR3 nucleotides: TGTGCCAGCAGCTTAGACGGACAGGGGATCTACGAGCAGTACTTC.

This clonotype showed up many times. The J gene is TRBJ2-3, the V gene TRBV20-1; 9 positions agree with TRBD2. The CDR3 is made up of 15 amino acids. CDR1 DFQATT and CDR2 SNEGSKA come from the germline V gene (reference sequence). Trimming at V came to 4 bases and at J to 1 base, leaving 6 bases not matched to a gene. In DNA form, the CDR3 reads TGCAGTGCTACCCATTTAGCGGGAGGCACAGATACGCAGTATTTT. Its protein product is CSATHLAGGTDTQYF.